Listed below are T cell receptor beta chains from one sample, sequenced in a study of blood T cells in healthy people across ages. TCRdb re-derived calls from the 5' RACE reads in MiXCR, one entry per CDR3 protein. The data show approximately 1.5 million distinct CDR3 sequences, approximately 39% seen once. The material sequenced was blood. Receptors originate from a woman between 18 and 29 years old in good health. Both conserved end residues are part of each CDR3. The order of the fields is V gene, D gene, J gene, clone size, CDR3 DNA, CDR3 protein. D genes are given only for firm matches. A row's size may be missing; if present it is once, few, many or a size class.

v_gene: TRBV5-1; d_gene: TRBD1; j_gene: TRBJ1-1; abundance: few; CDR3nt: TGCGCCAGCAGCCTCCAAACAGGGGACGGCACTGAAGCTTTCTTT; CDR3aa: CASSLQTGDGTEAFF
v_gene: TRBV27; d_gene: TRBD2; j_gene: TRBJ2-7; abundance: few; CDR3nt: TGTGCCAGCAGTTTAATACTAGCGGGAGGGGACCACGAGCAGTACTTC; CDR3aa: CASSLILAGGDHEQYF
v_gene: TRBV2; d_gene: TRBD2; j_gene: TRBJ2-1; abundance: NA; CDR3nt: TGTGCCAGCAGTGCCCCCCCGCGTGGACTAGCGGGTTTGTACAATGAGCAGTTCTTC; CDR3aa: CASSAPPRGLAGLYNEQFF
v_gene: TRBV7-2; d_gene: NA; j_gene: TRBJ1-1; abundance: NA; CDR3nt: TGTGCCAGCACCCCAGACAGTGGCGCTGAAGCTTTCTTT; CDR3aa: CASTPDSGAEAFF
v_gene: TRBV29-1; d_gene: NA; j_gene: TRBJ1-2; abundance: NA; CDR3nt: TGCAGCGTGTTTGATAACTATGGCTACACCTTC; CDR3aa: CSVFDNYGYTF
v_gene: TRBV13; d_gene: NA; j_gene: TRBJ2-5; abundance: few; CDR3nt: TGTGCCAGCAGCACCTGGGAGGCCGCACAAGAGACCCAGTACTTC; CDR3aa: CASSTWEAAQETQYF
v_gene: TRBV29-1; d_gene: NA; j_gene: TRBJ2-1; abundance: NA; CDR3nt: TGCAGCGTTGAGGGGCACAGGGCCCCTAAGCGTGAGCAGTTCTTC; CDR3aa: CSVEGHRAPKREQFF
v_gene: TRBV6-2/TRBV6-3; d_gene: TRBD1; j_gene: TRBJ2-7; abundance: NA; CDR3nt: TGTGCCAGCAGTACTCCGGGACAGGGTATCAAAAACATTCTGTACTTC; CDR3aa: CASSTPGQGIKNILYF
v_gene: TRBV3-1; d_gene: NA; j_gene: TRBJ2-5; abundance: NA; CDR3nt: TGTGCCAGCAGCACCCGGACAGTCTGGGAGACCCAGTACTTC; CDR3aa: CASSTRTVWETQYF
v_gene: TRBV6-5; d_gene: TRBD1; j_gene: TRBJ1-2; abundance: NA; CDR3nt: TGTGCCAGCAGTTACTCGAGGGACAGGGGTGGCTACACCTTC; CDR3aa: CASSYSRDRGGYTF
v_gene: TRBV27; d_gene: NA; j_gene: TRBJ2-7; abundance: many; CDR3nt: TGTGCCAGCAGTGTATCCAGGGTTTACGAGCAGTACTTC; CDR3aa: CASSVSRVYEQYF
v_gene: TRBV20-1; d_gene: NA; j_gene: TRBJ2-7; abundance: many; CDR3nt: TGCAGTGCTGTGTCGGTAGCGGTTTTTGGTTACGAGCAGTACTTC; CDR3aa: CSAVSVAVFGYEQYF
v_gene: TRBV29-1; d_gene: NA; j_gene: TRBJ2-7; abundance: few; CDR3nt: TGCAGCGTTGCTCAATTCGGCCGCTACGAGCAGTACTTC; CDR3aa: CSVAQFGRYEQYF
v_gene: TRBV5-1; d_gene: NA; j_gene: TRBJ1-1; abundance: NA; CDR3nt: TGCGCCAGCAGCGGCTCCAACCCTAGGAACACTGAAGCTTTCTTT; CDR3aa: CASSGSNPRNTEAFF
v_gene: TRBV4-1; d_gene: TRBD1; j_gene: TRBJ2-2; abundance: NA; CDR3nt: TGCGCCAGCAGCCAACAGACAGGGGCTGGGAGGAACACCGGGGAGCTGTTTTTT; CDR3aa: CASSQQTGAGRNTGELFF
v_gene: TRBV30; d_gene: NA; j_gene: TRBJ1-2; abundance: NA; CDR3nt: TGTGCCTGGAGTCACGGCCCTTACTATGGCTACACCTTC; CDR3aa: CAWSHGPYYGYTF
v_gene: TRBV10-3; d_gene: NA; j_gene: TRBJ2-7; abundance: NA; CDR3nt: TGTGCCATCAGTGATCAGGGAAGGGGTGAGCAGTACTTC; CDR3aa: CAISDQGRGEQYF
v_gene: TRBV5-6; d_gene: TRBD2; j_gene: TRBJ2-1; abundance: NA; CDR3nt: TGTGCCAGCAGCGCAGCGGGACTAGCTGCGAATGAGCAGTTCTTC; CDR3aa: CASSAAGLAANEQFF
v_gene: TRBV7-2; d_gene: NA; j_gene: TRBJ2-7; abundance: NA; CDR3nt: TGTGCCAGCAGTTTGGGCCTAGGTTCGTTCGAGCAGTACTTC; CDR3aa: CASSLGLGSFEQYF
v_gene: TRBV9; d_gene: NA; j_gene: TRBJ2-3; abundance: few; CDR3nt: TGTGCCAGCAGCGCGCCCATTTCAAGCACAGATACGCAGTATTTT; CDR3aa: CASSAPISSTDTQYF
v_gene: TRBV20-1; d_gene: TRBD2; j_gene: TRBJ2-1; abundance: NA; CDR3nt: TGCAGTGCTAGAGATCAGCGGGGGAGCTACAATGAGCAGTTCTTC; CDR3aa: CSARDQRGSYNEQFF
v_gene: TRBV9; d_gene: NA; j_gene: TRBJ1-2; abundance: few; CDR3nt: TGTGCCAGCAGCGCTCAATTTAACTATGGCTACACCTTC; CDR3aa: CASSAQFNYGYTF
v_gene: TRBV7-2; d_gene: TRBD1; j_gene: TRBJ2-7; abundance: few; CDR3nt: TGTGCCAGCACTTCCGACAGGGTGGCCTACGAGCAGTACTTC; CDR3aa: CASTSDRVAYEQYF
v_gene: TRBV4-3; d_gene: TRBD1; j_gene: TRBJ2-5; abundance: NA; CDR3nt: TGCGCCAGCAGCCTCCGGGACAGTACACAAGAGACCCAGTACTTC; CDR3aa: CASSLRDSTQETQYF
v_gene: TRBV6-2/TRBV6-3; d_gene: TRBD2; j_gene: TRBJ2-3; abundance: NA; CDR3nt: TGTGCCAGCAGATCCCTAGCGGGGGGCTTCGAGGATACGCAGTATTTT; CDR3aa: CASRSLAGGFEDTQYF
v_gene: TRBV7-9; d_gene: NA; j_gene: TRBJ2-7; abundance: many; CDR3nt: TGTGCCAGCAGCTCCAACTACGAGCAGTACTTC; CDR3aa: CASSSNYEQYF